This T cell receptor (beta chain) was documented in a study of vaccination and CD4 T cells after COVID-19. Overall study context: Participants got two doses of BNT162b2 or mRNA-1273 vaccine.

The CDR3 spans 14 residues. V was clipped by 6 bases and J by 0 bases, with 12 bases between them. Remarks on this clonotype: What it recognizes is unknown.

The sample's treatment: 10-day PBMC culture with coronavirus spike peptide pools or control peptides (ViraFEST assay). Once obtained from cultured CD4+ T cells, the DNA was sequenced using the Oncomine TCR Beta short-read assay. TCRdb re-derived calls from the PCR reads in MiXCR, one entry per CDR3 protein. The sample holds around 26,000 distinct CDR3 sequences, 50% seen once. The chain recombines TRBV12-3 or TRBV12-4 with TRBJ2-7; D is ambiguous. This sample comprised CD4+ T cells from blood, cultured in vitro, obtained before SARS-CoV-2 vaccination. The receptor was derived from a human donor who received a COVID-19 vaccine. The CDR3 loop is CASRDHPSSYEQYF. CDR3 nucleotides: TGTGCCAGCAGAGACCACCCGAGCTCCTACGAGCAGTACTTC.